Given below is one T cell receptor (beta chain) in context. Amplification of TCR beta CDR3 regions used RNA as the template. The study used the HTBI primer set for a first-round RT-PCR of the TCR CDR3. A single record per CDR3 protein comes from TCRdb applying MiXCR to the multiplex PCR reads. The profile covers under 350,000 distinct CDR3 sequences, with over 15% appearing a single time and approximately 54% taken by the ten largest. The data stem from a study of T cells in Graves' hyperthyroidism and ophthalmopathy. With 6 bases clipped from V and 1 base from J, the junction kept 5 bases outside the gene matches. Per germline, CDR1 MNHEY and CDR2 SMNVEV (reference sequence). The CDR3 runs to 16 residues.

Sequenced: blood. The V gene is TRBV27, the J gene TRBJ2-2; 10 bases match TRBD1. This clonotype was obtained from a woman in her forties or fifties with Graves' hyperthyroidism. CDR3 residues: CASRTRDRGNTGELFF. CDR3 in DNA: TGTGCCAGCAGAACCCGGGACAGGGGGAACACCGGGGAGCTGTTTTTT.